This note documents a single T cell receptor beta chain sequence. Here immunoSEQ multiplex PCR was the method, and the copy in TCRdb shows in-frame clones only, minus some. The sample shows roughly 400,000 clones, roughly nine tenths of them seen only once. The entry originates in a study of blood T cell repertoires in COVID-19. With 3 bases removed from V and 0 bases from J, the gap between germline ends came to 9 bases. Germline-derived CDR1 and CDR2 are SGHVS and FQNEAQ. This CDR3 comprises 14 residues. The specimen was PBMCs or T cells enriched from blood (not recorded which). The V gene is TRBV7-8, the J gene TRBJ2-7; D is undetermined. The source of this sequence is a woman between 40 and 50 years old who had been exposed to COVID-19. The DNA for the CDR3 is TGTGCCAGCAGCTTCGAGGATAGCTCCTACGAGCAGTACTTC. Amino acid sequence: CASSFEDSSYEQYF.